Listed here is a single T cell receptor (beta chain). V was pared by 8 bases and J by 4 bases, with 27 bases between. The germline V gene encodes CDR1 MNHNY and CDR2 SVGAGI (reference sequence). The CDR3 has 17 amino acids. This sample's RNA came from whole unsorted tissue. This specimen comes from a study of tumor and adjacent non-tumor tissue in lung cancer. Study background: The cohort had about 12 adenocarcinoma, 2 squamous cell and 1 small cell patients.

TCRbeta libraries were built with three rounds of nested PCR, modified from ARM-PCR. TCRdb analysed the multiplex PCR reads with MiXCR anew, one entry per CDR3 protein. In the table there are about 80,000 distinct CDR3 sequences, roughly 70% of which are singletons. Sequencing was done on a sample of lung tumor tissue. The genes are TRBV6-6 and TRBJ2-7, with D tentatively TRBD1 (6 bases). This sequence originates from a woman in her 70s with non-small cell lung cancer. The CDR3 here is CASFDKGAGTTIYEQYF. In nucleotides, the CDR3 is TGTGCCAGCTTTGACAAAGGCGCTGGGACAACGATTTACGAGCAGTACTTC.